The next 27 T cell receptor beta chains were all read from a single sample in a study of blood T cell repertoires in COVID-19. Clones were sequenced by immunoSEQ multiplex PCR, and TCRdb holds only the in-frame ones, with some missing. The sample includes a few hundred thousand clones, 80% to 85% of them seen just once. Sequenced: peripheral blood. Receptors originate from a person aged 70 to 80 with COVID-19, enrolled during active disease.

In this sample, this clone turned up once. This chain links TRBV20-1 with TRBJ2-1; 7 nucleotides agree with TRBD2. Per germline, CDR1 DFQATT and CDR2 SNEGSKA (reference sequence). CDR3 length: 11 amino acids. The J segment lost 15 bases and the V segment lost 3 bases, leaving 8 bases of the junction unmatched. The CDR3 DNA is TGCAGTGCTAGTTACAGCGGGATGGCGTTCTTC. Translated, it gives CSASYSGMAFF.

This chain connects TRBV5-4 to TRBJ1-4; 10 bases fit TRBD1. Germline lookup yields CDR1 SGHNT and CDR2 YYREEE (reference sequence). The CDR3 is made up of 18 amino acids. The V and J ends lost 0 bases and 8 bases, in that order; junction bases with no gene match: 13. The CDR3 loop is CASSLAGQGIMTGEKLFF. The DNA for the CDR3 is TGTGCCAGCAGCTTGGCGGGACAGGGGATCATGACGGGGGAAAAACTGTTTTTT.

CDR3 residues: CASSVQGYREKLFF. The CDR3 bases are TGTGCCAGCAGTGTCCAGGGATACCGTGAAAAACTGTTTTTT. The chain uses TRBV2 and TRBJ1-4, with D tentatively TRBD1 (5 bases). Germline CDR1 SNHLY, CDR2 FYNNEI. The CDR3 contains 14 residues. V was clipped by 4 bases and J by 7 bases, with 13 bases between them.

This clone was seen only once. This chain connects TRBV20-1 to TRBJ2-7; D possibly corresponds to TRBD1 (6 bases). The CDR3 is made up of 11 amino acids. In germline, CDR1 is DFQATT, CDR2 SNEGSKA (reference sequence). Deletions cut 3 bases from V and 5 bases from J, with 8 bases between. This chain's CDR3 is CSASHRDEQYF. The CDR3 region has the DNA TGCAGTGCTAGTCACAGGGACGAGCAGTACTTC.

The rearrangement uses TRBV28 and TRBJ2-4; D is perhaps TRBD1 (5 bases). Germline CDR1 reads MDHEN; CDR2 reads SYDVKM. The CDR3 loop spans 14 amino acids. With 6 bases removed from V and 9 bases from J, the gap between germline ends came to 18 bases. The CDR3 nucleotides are TGTGCCAGCAGCTTGCCCATGGGGCCGGGCATTCAGTACTTC. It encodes CASSLPMGPGIQYF.

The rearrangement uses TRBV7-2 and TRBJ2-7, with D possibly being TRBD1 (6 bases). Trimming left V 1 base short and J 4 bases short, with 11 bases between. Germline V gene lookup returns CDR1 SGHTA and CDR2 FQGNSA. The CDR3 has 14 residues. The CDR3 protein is CASSLGPGAYEQYF. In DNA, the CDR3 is TGTGCCAGCAGCTTAGGTCCAGGGGCATACGAGCAGTACTTC.

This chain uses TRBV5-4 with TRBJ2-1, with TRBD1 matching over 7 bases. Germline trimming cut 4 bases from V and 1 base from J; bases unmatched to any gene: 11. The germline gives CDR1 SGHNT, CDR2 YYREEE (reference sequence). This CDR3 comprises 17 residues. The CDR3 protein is CASSGSRQGGSYNEQFF. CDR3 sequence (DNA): TGTGCCAGCAGCGGGTCGAGACAGGGCGGTTCCTACAATGAGCAGTTCTTC. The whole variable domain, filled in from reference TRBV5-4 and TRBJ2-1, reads ETGVTQSPTHLIKTRGQQVTLRCSSQSGHNTVSWYQQALGQGPQFIFQYYREEENGRGNFPPRFSGLQFPNYSSELNVNALELDDSALYLCASSGSRQGGSYNEQFFGPGTRLTVL.

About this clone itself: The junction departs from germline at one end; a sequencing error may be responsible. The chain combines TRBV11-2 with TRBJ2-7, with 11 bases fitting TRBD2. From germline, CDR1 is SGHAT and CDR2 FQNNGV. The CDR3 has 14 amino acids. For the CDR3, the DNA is TGTGCCAGCAGTAATATATTAGCGGGAGGGCCGTACAGTTTC. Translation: CASSNILAGGPYSF.

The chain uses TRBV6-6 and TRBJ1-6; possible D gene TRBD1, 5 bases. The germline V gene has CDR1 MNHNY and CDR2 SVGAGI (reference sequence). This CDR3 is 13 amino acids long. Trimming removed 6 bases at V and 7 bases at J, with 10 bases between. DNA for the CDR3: TGTGCCAGCAGCGACAGTTCCAATTCACCCCTCCACTTT. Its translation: CASSDSSNSPLHF.

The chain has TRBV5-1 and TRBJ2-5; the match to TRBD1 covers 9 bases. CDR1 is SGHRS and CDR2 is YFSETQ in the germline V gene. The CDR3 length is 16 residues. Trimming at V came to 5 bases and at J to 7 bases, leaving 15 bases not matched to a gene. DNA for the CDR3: TGCGCCAGCAGTCTAATTCCCGGGACAGGGATTGGGACCCAGTACTTC. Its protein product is CASSLIPGTGIGTQYF.

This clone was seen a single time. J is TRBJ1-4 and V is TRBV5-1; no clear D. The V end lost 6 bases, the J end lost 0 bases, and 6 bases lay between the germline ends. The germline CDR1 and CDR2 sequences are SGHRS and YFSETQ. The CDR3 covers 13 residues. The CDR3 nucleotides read TGCGCCAGCACGGGTCCAACTAATGAAAAACTGTTTTTT. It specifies CASTGPTNEKLFF.

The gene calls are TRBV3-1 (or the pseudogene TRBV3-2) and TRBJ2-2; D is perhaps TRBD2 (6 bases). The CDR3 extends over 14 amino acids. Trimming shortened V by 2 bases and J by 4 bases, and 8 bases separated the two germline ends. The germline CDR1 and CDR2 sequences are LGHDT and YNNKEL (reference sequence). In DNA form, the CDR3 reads TGTGCCAGCAGCCAATCCGGGGGCACCGGGGAGCTGTTTTTT. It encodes CASSQSGGTGELFF.

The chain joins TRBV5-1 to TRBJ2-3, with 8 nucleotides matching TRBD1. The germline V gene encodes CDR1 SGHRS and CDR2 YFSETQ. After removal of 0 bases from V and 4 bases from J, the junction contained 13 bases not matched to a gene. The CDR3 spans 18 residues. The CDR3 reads CASSLAPSARGLADTQYF. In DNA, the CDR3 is TGCGCCAGCAGCTTGGCCCCCTCCGCCAGGGGGCTGGCAGATACGCAGTATTTT.

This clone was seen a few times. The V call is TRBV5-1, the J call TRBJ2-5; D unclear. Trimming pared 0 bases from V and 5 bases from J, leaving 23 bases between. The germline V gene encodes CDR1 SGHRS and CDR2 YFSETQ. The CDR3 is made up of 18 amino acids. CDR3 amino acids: CASSLVSLGSSPGETQYF. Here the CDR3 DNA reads TGCGCCAGCAGCTTGGTCTCTCTCGGATCCTCCCCCGGGGAGACCCAGTACTTC. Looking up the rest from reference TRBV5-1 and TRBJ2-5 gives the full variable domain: KAGVTQTPRYLIKTRGQQVTLSCSPISGHRSVSWYQQTPGQGLQFLFEYFSETQRNKGNFPGRFSGRQFSNSRSEMNVSTLELGDSALYLCASSLVSLGSSPGETQYFGPGTRLLVL.

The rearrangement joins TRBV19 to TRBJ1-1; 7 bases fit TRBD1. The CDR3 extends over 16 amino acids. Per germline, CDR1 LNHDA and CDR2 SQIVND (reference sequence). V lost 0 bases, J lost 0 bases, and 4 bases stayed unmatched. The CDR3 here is CASSIERGRVNTEAFF. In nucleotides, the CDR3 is TGTGCCAGTAGTATAGAAAGGGGGCGGGTGAACACTGAAGCTTTCTTT.

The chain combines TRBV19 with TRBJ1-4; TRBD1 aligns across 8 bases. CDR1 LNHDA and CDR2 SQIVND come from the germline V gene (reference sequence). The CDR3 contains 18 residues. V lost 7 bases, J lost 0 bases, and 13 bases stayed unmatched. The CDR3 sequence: CASTPEKGTGATNEKLFF. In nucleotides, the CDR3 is TGTGCCAGTACCCCTGAAAAAGGGACAGGAGCAACTAATGAAAAACTGTTTTTT.

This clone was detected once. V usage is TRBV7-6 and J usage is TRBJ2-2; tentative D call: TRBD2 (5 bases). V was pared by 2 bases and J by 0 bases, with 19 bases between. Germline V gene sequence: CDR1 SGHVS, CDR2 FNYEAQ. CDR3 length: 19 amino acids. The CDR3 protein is CASSLSSSIFTSNTGELFF. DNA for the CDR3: TGTGCCAGCAGCTTATCTTCTAGCATTTTTACTTCGAACACCGGGGAGCTGTTTTTT.

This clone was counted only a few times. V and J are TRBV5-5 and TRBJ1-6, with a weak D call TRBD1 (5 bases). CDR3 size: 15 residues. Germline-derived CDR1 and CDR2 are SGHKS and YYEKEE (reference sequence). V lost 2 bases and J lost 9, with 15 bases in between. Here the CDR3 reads CASSLTAGKISPLHF. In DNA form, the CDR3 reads TGTGCCAGCAGCTTAACGGCAGGGAAAATTTCACCCCTCCACTTT.

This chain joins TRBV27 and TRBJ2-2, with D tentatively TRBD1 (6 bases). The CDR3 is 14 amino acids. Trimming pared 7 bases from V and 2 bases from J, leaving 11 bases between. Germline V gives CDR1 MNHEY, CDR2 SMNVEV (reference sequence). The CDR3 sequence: CASTKGHNTGELFF. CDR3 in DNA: TGTGCCAGCACTAAGGGACATAACACCGGGGAGCTGTTTTTT.

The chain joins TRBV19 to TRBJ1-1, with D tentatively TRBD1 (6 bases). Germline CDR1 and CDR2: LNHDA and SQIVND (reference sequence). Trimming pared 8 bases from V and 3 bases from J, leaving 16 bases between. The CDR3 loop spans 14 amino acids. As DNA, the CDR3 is TGTGCCAGTTCCTTGGGACATTCCTACACTGAAGCTTTCTTT. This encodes CASSLGHSYTEAFF.

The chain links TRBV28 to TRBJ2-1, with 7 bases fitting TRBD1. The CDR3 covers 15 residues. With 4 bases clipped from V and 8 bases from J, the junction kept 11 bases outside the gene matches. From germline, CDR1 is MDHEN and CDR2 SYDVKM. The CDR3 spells CASSYRGLVFDEQFF. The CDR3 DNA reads TGTGCCAGCAGTTATAGGGGGCTTGTTTTCGATGAGCAGTTCTTC. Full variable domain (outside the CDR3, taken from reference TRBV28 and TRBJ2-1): DVKVTQSSRYLVKRTGEKVFLECVQDMDHENMFWYRQDPGLGLRLIYFSYDVKMKEKGDIPEGYSVSREKKERFSLILESASTNQTSMYLCASSYRGLVFDEQFFGPGTRLTVL.

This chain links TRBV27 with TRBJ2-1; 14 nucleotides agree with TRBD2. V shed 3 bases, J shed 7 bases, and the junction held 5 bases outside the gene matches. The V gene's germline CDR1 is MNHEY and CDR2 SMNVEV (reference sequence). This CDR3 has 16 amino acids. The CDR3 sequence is CASSFGTSGSRNEQFF. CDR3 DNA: TGTGCCAGCAGTTTTGGGACTAGCGGGAGTCGAAATGAGCAGTTCTTC.

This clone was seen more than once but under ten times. CDR3 region: CAISEPGQGVLSYGYTF. CDR3 DNA: TGTGCCATCAGTGAACCGGGACAGGGGGTGCTCTCCTATGGCTACACCTTC. This sequence joins TRBV10-3 and TRBJ1-2, with 11 positions matching TRBD1. CDR1 and CDR2 from the germline V gene are ENHRY and SYGVKD. CDR3 length equals 17 residues. With 3 bases clipped from V and 4 bases from J, the junction kept 10 bases outside the gene matches.

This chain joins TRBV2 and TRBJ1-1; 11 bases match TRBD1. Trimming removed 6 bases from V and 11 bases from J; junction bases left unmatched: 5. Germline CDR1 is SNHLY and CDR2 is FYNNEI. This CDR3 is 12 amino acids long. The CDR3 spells CASRDGTGGAFF. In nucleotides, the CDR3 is TGTGCCAGCAGGGACGGGACAGGGGGGGCTTTCTTT.

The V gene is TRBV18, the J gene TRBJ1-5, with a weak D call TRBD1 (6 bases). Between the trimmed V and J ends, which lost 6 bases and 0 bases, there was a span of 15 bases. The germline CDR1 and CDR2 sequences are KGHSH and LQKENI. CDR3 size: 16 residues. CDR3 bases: TGTGCCAGCTCGGTTAACAGGGACTATAGCAATCAGCCCCAGCATTTT. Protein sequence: CASSVNRDYSNQPQHF.

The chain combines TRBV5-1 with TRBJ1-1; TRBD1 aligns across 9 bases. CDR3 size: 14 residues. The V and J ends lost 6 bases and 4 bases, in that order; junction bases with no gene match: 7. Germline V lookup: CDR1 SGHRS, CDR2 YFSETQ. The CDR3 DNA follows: TGCGCCAGCACCCGGGACAGGGTCAGCACTGAAGCTTTCTTT. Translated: CASTRDRVSTEAFF.

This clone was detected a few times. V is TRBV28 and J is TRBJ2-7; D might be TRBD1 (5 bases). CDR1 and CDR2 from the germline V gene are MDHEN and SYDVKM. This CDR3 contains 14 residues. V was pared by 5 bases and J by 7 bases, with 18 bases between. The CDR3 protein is CASSPIRQGREQYF. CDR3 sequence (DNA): TGTGCCAGCAGTCCCATACGCCAGGGTCGGGAGCAGTACTTC.